This TCR beta chain was obtained from a study of T-cell memory formation after mild COVID-19. This clonotype was recorded a few times. MiXCR was run by TCRdb on the 5' RACE reads, yielding one entry per CDR3 protein. The sample holds about 210,000 distinct CDR3 sequences, about 10% seen once. V was shortened by 6 bases and J by 5 bases, with 14 bases between the two germline ends. CDR3 length equals 12 residues. CDR1 and CDR2 from the germline V gene are DFQATT and SNEGSKA (reference sequence). The specimen was PBMCs or a T cell subset sorted from them (not recorded which). The chain combines TRBV20-1 with TRBJ2-7; D gene ambiguous. The sequence was collected from a man aged 18 to 35 who had mild COVID-19 (a few samples of this study predate the infection). Cell type and time point are not known. CDR3 coding DNA: TGCAGTGCAACGGAAGGGTTCAACGAGCAGTACTTC. Amino acid sequence: CSATEGFNEQYF.